The rows below give T cell receptor beta chains drawn from one sample of a study of blood T cell repertoires in COVID-19. The assay was immunoSEQ multiplex PCR, and TCRdb's table has in-frame clones only and misses some. The sample lists some 120,000 clones; 70% to 90% were seen once. The sample was peripheral blood. Receptor source: a woman aged 45-65 years with acute or convalescent COVID-19. Each CDR3 is given with its conserved first and last residue. Each record gives: J gene, D gene, clone size, V gene, CDR3 protein, CDR3 DNA. D genes are given only for firm matches. Only part of the rows carry a size: once, few, many, or a class if the clone is expanded.

>TRBJ2-1|TRBD2|NA|TRBV2
CASSSGLAGMQFF
TGTGCCAGCAGTTCTGGACTAGCGGGCATGCAGTTCTTC
>TRBJ1-1|NA|once|TRBV15
CATSLLRNTEAFF
TGTGCCACCAGCCTTCTTAGGAACACTGAAGCTTTCTTT
>TRBJ2-5|NA|NA|TRBV3-1/TRBV3-2
CASSQGTSYGTQYF
TGTGCCAGCAGCCAAGGGACTTCTTACGGGACCCAGTACTTC
>TRBJ2-3|TRBD2|NA|TRBV10-1
CASSELAGVGDTQYF
TGCGCCAGCAGTGAACTAGCGGGGGTTGGAGATACGCAGTATTTT
>TRBJ1-4|TRBD1|NA|TRBV18
CASSPYTAYRGLNEKLFF
TGTGCCAGCTCACCGTATACAGCATACAGGGGGCTTAATGAAAAACTGTTTTTT
>TRBJ1-1|TRBD1|NA|TRBV10-3
CATQVDRENTEAFF
TGTGCCACCCAGGTGGACAGGGAGAACACTGAAGCTTTCTTT
>TRBJ2-2|TRBD2|few|TRBV30
CAWRTGLAGGAGELFF
TGTGCCTGGAGGACGGGACTAGCGGGTGGTGCCGGGGAGCTGTTTTTT
>TRBJ1-5|NA|NA|TRBV18
CASSPQTGFQPQHF
TGTGCCAGCTCCCCCCAGACAGGATTTCAGCCCCAGCATTTT
>TRBJ1-2|TRBD1|NA|TRBV18
CASSGQGAPGYTF
TGTGCCAGCTCTGGACAGGGGGCGCCGGGCTACACCTTC
>TRBJ1-2|TRBD1|NA|TRBV18
CASSPRGQPNYGYTF
TGTGCCAGCTCACCACGGGGACAGCCCAACTATGGCTACACCTTC
>TRBJ1-4|TRBD1|NA|TRBV6-5
CASMRTGSNKLFF
TGTGCCAGCATGAGGACAGGGTCCAATAAACTGTTTTTT
>TRBJ2-7|NA|NA|TRBV6-5
CASRAPGLYEQYF
TGTGCCAGCAGAGCGCCGGGGTTATACGAGCAGTACTTC
>TRBJ1-2|NA|NA|TRBV5-1
CASSLRQGVPYGYTF
TGCGCCAGCAGCTTGAGGCAGGGCGTCCCCTATGGCTACACCTTC
>TRBJ2-6|TRBD1|NA|TRBV30
CAWTRQGIGANVLTF
TGTGCCTGGACTAGACAGGGTATTGGGGCCAACGTCCTGACTTTC
>TRBJ2-3|TRBD2|NA|TRBV5-5
CASSLLAGGRTDTQYF
TGTGCCAGCAGCTTACTAGCGGGGGGGCGGACAGATACGCAGTATTTT
>TRBJ1-3|NA|NA|TRBV2
CASSEIQGRGIGNTIYF
TGTGCCAGCAGTGAAATTCAGGGCAGGGGAATTGGAAACACCATATATTTT
>TRBJ2-7|TRBD2|NA|TRBV10-1
CASSEELAGSPYEQYF
TGCGCCAGCAGTGAGGAACTAGCGGGGTCCCCCTACGAGCAGTACTTC
>TRBJ1-2|NA|NA|TRBV2
CASSEQAGLGYTF
TGTGCCAGCAGTGAACAGGCAGGGTTAGGCTACACCTTC
>TRBJ2-3|NA|NA|TRBV15
CATSRGQLNADTQYF
TGTGCCACCAGCAGAGGGCAGTTGAACGCAGATACGCAGTATTTT
>TRBJ1-2|TRBD1|few|TRBV11-2
CASSLNPGQGSEGYTF
TGTGCCAGCAGCTTAAATCCGGGACAGGGGTCGGAAGGCTACACCTTC
>TRBJ1-4|NA|NA|TRBV5-6
CASSGPELNEKLFF
TGTGCCAGCAGTGGGCCAGAGCTTAATGAAAAACTGTTTTTT
>TRBJ2-3|NA|NA|TRBV5-5
CASSSQAAEYTDTQYF
TGTGCCAGCAGCTCCCAAGCGGCAGAATACACAGATACGCAGTATTTT
>TRBJ1-2|TRBD1|NA|TRBV5-4
CASSQLDRTGYGYTF
TGTGCCAGCAGCCAACTGGACAGGACCGGCTATGGCTACACCTTC
>TRBJ2-1|TRBD2|NA|TRBV2
CASTTSGGSYNEQFF
TGTGCCAGCACGACTAGCGGGGGTTCCTACAATGAGCAGTTCTTC
>TRBJ2-1|TRBD1|NA|TRBV3-1/TRBV3-2
CASSPRQGSYNEQFF
TGTGCCAGCAGCCCGAGACAGGGTTCCTACAATGAGCAGTTCTTC
>TRBJ1-6|NA|NA|TRBV4-1
CASSQTRQGGSPLHF
TGCGCCAGCAGCCAAACTCGGCAGGGAGGTTCACCCCTCCACTTT
>TRBJ2-1|TRBD2|NA|TRBV5-4
CASSSGLGGVNEQFF
TGTGCCAGCAGCTCGGGACTAGGAGGCGTCAATGAGCAGTTCTTC
>TRBJ1-1|NA|NA|TRBV6-5
CASNTGIEAFF
TGTGCCAGCAACACAGGGATTGAAGCTTTCTTT
>TRBJ1-3|NA|NA|TRBV10-2
CASSRGRPDSRDTIYF
TGCGCCAGCAGTCGCGGCCGTCCCGACAGCCGGGACACCATATATTTT
>TRBJ2-3|TRBD2|NA|TRBV3-1/TRBV3-2
CASGNSGRGDTQYF
TGTGCCAGCGGGAATAGCGGGAGGGGGGATACGCAGTATTTT
>TRBJ2-2|NA|once|TRBV4-1
CASSWGAGELFF
TGCGCCAGCAGCTGGGGGGCCGGGGAGCTGTTTTTT
>TRBJ2-5|TRBD1|few|TRBV29-1
CSVEGWTGGGQTQYF
TGCAGCGTTGAAGGATGGACAGGGGGCGGTCAGACCCAGTACTTC
>TRBJ1-6|TRBD1|NA|TRBV28
CASSSGTGDSPLHF
TGTGCCAGCAGTTCCGGGACAGGGGATTCACCCCTCCACTTT
>TRBJ1-6|NA|once|TRBV2
CASSGADVNSPLHF
TGTGCCAGCAGTGGGGCCGATGTAAATTCACCCCTCCACTTT
>TRBJ2-1|NA|NA|TRBV4-1
CASSQGDSSYNEQFF
TGCGCCAGCAGCCAAGGGGACTCGTCCTACAATGAGCAGTTCTTC
>TRBJ1-1|NA|NA|TRBV5-5
CASSEAGDTEAFF
TGTGCCAGCAGCGAGGCAGGGGACACTGAAGCTTTCTTT
>TRBJ2-3|TRBD2|NA|TRBV9
CASSVVDRAGGGDTQYF
TGTGCCAGCAGCGTAGTTGATCGGGCGGGGGGCGGAGATACGCAGTATTTT
>TRBJ2-2|NA|NA|TRBV19
CASNQNTGELFF
TGTGCCAGTAATCAAAACACCGGGGAGCTGTTTTTT
>TRBJ1-2|NA|NA|TRBV9
CASSVGDEDGYTF
TGTGCCAGCAGCGTAGGAGATGAGGATGGCTACACCTTC
>TRBJ2-3|NA|NA|TRBV7-8
CASSPSSSVWTDTQYF
TGTGCCAGCAGCCCAAGTTCTAGCGTCTGGACAGATACGCAGTATTTT
>TRBJ2-1|NA|once|TRBV4-1
CASSLRQDYNEQFF
TGCGCCAGCAGCCTTAGACAGGACTACAATGAGCAGTTCTTC
>TRBJ2-5|TRBD2|NA|TRBV4-1
CASSQIGLASETQYF
TGCGCCAGCAGCCAAATTGGACTAGCGAGCGAGACCCAGTACTTC
>TRBJ1-4|TRBD1|few|TRBV27
CASSRNRGVGEKLFF
TGTGCCAGCAGTAGAAACAGGGGCGTGGGGGAAAAACTGTTTTTT
>TRBJ2-1|TRBD2|NA|TRBV7-6
CASSLMPSGLSYNEQFF
TGTGCCAGCAGCTTAATGCCTAGCGGGTTGTCCTACAATGAGCAGTTCTTC
>TRBJ1-5|NA|NA|TRBV28
CASSLLSGLSNQPQHF
TGTGCCAGCAGTTTACTGTCTGGACTTAGCAATCAGCCCCAGCATTTT
>TRBJ2-3|NA|NA|TRBV2
CASRKQGDTQYF
TGTGCCAGCAGAAAACAGGGAGATACGCAGTATTTT
>TRBJ1-3|TRBD1|NA|TRBV6-2/TRBV6-3
CASSYSGTGTSAGNTIYF
TGTGCCAGCAGTTACTCCGGGACAGGGACTTCGGCTGGAAACACCATATATTTT
>TRBJ2-1|NA|NA|TRBV19
CASSIAGLSYNEQFF
TGTGCCAGTAGTATAGCGGGACTCTCCTACAATGAGCAGTTCTTC
>TRBJ1-6|NA|NA|TRBV19
CASSMVSGDSPLHF
TGTGCCAGTAGTATGGTGAGCGGGGATTCACCCCTCCACTTT
>TRBJ1-3|NA|NA|TRBV30
CAWSVFFHSSSGNTIYF
TGTGCCTGGAGTGTGTTTTTTCACTCATCCTCTGGAAACACCATATATTTT
>TRBJ2-7|TRBD2|NA|TRBV4-1
CASSLREGTYEQYF
TGCGCCAGCAGCCTCCGGGAGGGAACCTACGAGCAGTACTTC
>TRBJ2-1|NA|few|TRBV7-2
CASSLGTAYNEQFF
TGTGCCAGCAGCTTAGGGACAGCCTACAATGAGCAGTTCTTC
>TRBJ1-4|NA|NA|TRBV2
CASSEGGVGDWNEKLFF
TGTGCCAGCAGTGAAGGAGGGGTGGGGGACTGGAATGAAAAACTGTTTTTT
>TRBJ2-7|TRBD1|few|TRBV2
CASSFRDRAQYF
TGTGCCAGCAGTTTCCGGGACAGAGCGCAGTACTTC
>TRBJ1-1|NA|few|TRBV6-5
CASSTPGLVTEAFF
TGTGCCAGCAGTACCCCAGGCTTGGTCACTGAAGCTTTCTTT